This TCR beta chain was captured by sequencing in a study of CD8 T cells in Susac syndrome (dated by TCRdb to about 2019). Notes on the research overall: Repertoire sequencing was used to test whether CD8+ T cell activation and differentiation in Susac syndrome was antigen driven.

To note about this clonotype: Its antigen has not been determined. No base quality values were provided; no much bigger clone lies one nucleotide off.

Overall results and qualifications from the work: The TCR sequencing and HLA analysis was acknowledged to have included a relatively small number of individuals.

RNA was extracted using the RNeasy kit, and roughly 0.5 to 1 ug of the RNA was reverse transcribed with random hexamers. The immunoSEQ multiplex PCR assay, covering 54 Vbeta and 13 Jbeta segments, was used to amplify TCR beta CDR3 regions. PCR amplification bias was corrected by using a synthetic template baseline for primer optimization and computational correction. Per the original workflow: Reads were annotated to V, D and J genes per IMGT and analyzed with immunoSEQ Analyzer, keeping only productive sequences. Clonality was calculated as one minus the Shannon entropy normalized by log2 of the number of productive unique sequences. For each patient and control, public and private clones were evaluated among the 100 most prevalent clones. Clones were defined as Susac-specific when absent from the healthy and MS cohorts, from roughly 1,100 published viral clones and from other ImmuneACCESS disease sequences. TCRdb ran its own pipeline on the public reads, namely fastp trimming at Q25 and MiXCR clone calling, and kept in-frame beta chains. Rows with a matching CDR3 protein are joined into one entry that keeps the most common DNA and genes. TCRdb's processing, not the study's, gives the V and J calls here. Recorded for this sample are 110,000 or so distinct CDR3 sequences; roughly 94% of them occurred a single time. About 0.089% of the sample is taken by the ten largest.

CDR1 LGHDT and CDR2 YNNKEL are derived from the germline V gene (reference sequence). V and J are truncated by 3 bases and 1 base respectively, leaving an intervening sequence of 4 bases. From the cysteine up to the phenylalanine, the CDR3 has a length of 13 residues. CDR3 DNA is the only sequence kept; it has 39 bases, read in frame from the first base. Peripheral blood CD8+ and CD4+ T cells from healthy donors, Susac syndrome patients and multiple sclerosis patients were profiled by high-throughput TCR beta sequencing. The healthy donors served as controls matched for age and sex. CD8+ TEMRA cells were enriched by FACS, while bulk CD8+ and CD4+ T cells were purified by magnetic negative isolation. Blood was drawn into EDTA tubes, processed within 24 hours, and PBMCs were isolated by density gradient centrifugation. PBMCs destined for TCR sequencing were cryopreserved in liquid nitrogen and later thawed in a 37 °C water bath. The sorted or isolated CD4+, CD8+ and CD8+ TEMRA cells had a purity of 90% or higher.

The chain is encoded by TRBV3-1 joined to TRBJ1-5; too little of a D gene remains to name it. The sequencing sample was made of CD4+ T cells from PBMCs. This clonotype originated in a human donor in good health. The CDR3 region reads CASSQRSNQPQHF. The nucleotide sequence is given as TGTGCCAGCAGCCAGCGAAGCAATCAGCCCCAGCATTTT. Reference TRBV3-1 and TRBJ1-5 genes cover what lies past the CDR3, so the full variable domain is DTAVSQTPKYLVTQMGNDKSIKCEQNLGHDTMYWYKQDSKKFLKIMFSYNNKELIINETVPNRFSPKSPDKAHLNLHINSLELGDSAVYFCASSQRSNQPQHFGDGTRLSIL.